The present TCR beta chain was sequenced within a study of blood T cell repertoires in COVID-19. Study-level information: Acute and convalescent COVID-19 specimens originated in the United States, Italy and Spain.

The V gene's germline CDR1 is SGHNT and CDR2 YYREEE (reference sequence). The V and J ends lost 7 bases and 6 bases, in that order; junction bases with no gene match: 10. The CDR3 has 13 residues. By sample share, this clone is medium-sized. The data were produced by immunoSEQ multiplex PCR, yet TCRdb's version contains in-frame clones alone and is incomplete. The sample lists around 50,000 clones; over 80% were seen once. The source is a human donor in a cohort sampled during active COVID-19. J is TRBJ2-7 and V is TRBV5-4; 7 bases map to TRBD1. The specimen was peripheral blood. CDR3 DNA: TGTGCCAGCGGAGACAGGGTTCTGGGCGAGCAGTACTTC. It yields the protein CASGDRVLGEQYF.